This T cell receptor beta chain was sequenced for a study of blood T cells in healthy people across ages. Next came a second PCR, run for about 7 to 12 cycles, which used a sample-barcoded 5' primer along with a J-beta primer mix. TCRdb recomputed calls from the 5' RACE reads with MiXCR, one row per CDR3 protein. Found here are more than 700,000 distinct CDR3 sequences, around half of them singletons; the top ten hold around a sixth. To note about this clonotype: The antigen is undetermined.

The CDR3 extends over 14 amino acids. The germline V and J ends were trimmed by 6 bases and 1 base, with 9 bases remaining between them. Germline lookup yields CDR1 MNHEY and CDR2 SMNVEV (reference sequence). Overall study results and limits: More naive CD4+ cells and higher diversity were found in long-lived than in aged donors.

V usage is TRBV27 and J usage is TRBJ1-4, with a possible D match to TRBD1 (6 bases). The clonotype was recovered from a man older than 75 in good health. The sample was blood. CDR3 nucleotide sequence: TGTGCCAGCAGCTACAGGGTAACTAATGAAAAACTGTTTTTT. Translating it yields CASSYRVTNEKLFF.